This T cell receptor beta chain was identified during a study of blood T cell repertoires in COVID-19. At the level of the study: Sources were T cells, B-cell-depleted T cells, or PBMCs; the material itself was cDNA or gDNA.

V gave up 1 base and J gave up 3 bases, with 13 bases separating them. CDR1 is SGDLS, CDR2 YYNGEE, per germline. This CDR3 spans 15 amino acids. Sequencing was performed with immunoSEQ multiplex PCR; in TCRdb, only in-frame clones are kept and a portion is missing. The repertoire holds some 300,000 clones, with roughly 87% as singletons. The chain combines TRBV9 with TRBJ1-2, with D tentatively TRBD1 (6 bases). Sequenced sample: PBMCs or T cells enriched from blood (not recorded which). The origin of this receptor is a young woman who had recovered from COVID-19. Here the CDR3 reads CASSVPEQGYYGYTF. The CDR3 DNA is TGTGCCAGCAGCGTACCCGAACAGGGATACTATGGCTACACCTTC.